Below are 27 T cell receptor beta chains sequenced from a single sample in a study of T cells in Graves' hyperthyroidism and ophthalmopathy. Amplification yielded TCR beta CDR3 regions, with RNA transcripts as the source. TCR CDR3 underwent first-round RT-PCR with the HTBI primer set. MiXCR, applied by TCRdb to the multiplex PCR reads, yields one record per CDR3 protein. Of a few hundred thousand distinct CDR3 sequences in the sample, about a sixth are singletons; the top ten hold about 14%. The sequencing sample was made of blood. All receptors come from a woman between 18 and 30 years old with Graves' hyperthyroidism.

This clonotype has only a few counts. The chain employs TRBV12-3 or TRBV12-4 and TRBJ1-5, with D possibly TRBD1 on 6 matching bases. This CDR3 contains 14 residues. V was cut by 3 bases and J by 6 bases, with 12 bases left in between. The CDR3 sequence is CASSLGTGIQPQHF. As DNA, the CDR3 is TGTGCCAGCAGTTTGGGCACAGGGATTCAGCCCCAGCATTTT.

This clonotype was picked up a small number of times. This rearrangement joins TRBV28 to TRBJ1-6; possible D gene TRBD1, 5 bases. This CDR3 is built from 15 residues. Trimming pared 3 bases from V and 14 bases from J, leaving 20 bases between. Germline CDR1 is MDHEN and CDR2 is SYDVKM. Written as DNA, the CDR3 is TGTGCCAGCAGTTTCCGGGGACTTAGCGGGGAATCCCTCCACTTT. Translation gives CASSFRGLSGESLHF.

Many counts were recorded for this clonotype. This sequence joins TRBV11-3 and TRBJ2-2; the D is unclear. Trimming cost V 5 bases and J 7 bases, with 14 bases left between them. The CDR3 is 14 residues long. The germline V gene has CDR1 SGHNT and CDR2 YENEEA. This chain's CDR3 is CASSQTPVVGELFF. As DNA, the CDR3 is TGTGCCAGCAGCCAAACGCCCGTGGTCGGGGAGCTGTTTTTT. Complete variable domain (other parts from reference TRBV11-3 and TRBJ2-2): EAGVVQSPRYKIIEKKQPVAFWCNPISGHNTLYWYLQNLGQGPELLIRYENEEAVDDSQLPKDRFSAERLKGVDSTLKIQPAELGDSAVYLCASSQTPVVGELFFGEGSRLTVL.

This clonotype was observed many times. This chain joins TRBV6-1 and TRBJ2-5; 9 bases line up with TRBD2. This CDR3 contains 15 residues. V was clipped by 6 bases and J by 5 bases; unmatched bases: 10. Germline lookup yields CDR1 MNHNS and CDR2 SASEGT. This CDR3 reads CASRISGGKGETQYF. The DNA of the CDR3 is TGTGCCAGCAGAATTAGCGGGGGAAAAGGGGAGACCCAGTACTTC.

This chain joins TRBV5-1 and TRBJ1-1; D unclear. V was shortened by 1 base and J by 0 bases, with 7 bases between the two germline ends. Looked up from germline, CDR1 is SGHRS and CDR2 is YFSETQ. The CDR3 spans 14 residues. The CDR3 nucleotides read TGCGCCAGCAGCTTGTACGACATGAACACTGAAGCTTTCTTT. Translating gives CASSLYDMNTEAFF.

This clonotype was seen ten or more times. The CDR3 region is CASPPQQGEGYEQYF. The CDR3 DNA reads as TGTGCCAGCCCTCCCCAGCAGGGTGAAGGCTACGAGCAGTACTTC. This sequence joins TRBV25-1 and TRBJ2-7; possible D gene TRBD1, 5 bases. Trimming shortened V by 8 bases and J by 3 bases, and 20 bases separated the two germline ends. CDR1 is MGHDK and CDR2 is SYGVNS in the germline V gene. This CDR3 comprises 15 residues.

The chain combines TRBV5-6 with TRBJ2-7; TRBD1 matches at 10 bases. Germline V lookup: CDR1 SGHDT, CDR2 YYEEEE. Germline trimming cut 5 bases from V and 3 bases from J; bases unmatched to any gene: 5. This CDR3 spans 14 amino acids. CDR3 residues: CASRAGTGVYEQYF. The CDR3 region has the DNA TGTGCCAGCAGGGCCGGGACAGGGGTCTACGAGCAGTACTTC.

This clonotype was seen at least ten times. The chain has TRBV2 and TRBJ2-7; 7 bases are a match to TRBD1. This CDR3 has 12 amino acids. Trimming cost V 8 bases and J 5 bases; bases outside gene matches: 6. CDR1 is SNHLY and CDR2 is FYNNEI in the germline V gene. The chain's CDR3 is CASETGSNEQYF. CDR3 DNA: TGTGCCAGCGAGACAGGGTCCAACGAGCAGTACTTC.

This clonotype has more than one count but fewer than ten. CDR3 coding DNA: TGTGCCAGCGCCCAAAGGGGGACAGGGCTATTATTCGGAGATACGCAGTATTTT. Encoded protein: CASAQRGTGLLFGDTQYF. The chain has TRBV6-1 and TRBJ2-3; 9 bases are shared with TRBD1. The V gene end was trimmed by 8 bases and the J gene end by 5 bases; junction bases not matched to a gene: 20. Germline lookup yields CDR1 MNHNS and CDR2 SASEGT. CDR3 length equals 18 residues.

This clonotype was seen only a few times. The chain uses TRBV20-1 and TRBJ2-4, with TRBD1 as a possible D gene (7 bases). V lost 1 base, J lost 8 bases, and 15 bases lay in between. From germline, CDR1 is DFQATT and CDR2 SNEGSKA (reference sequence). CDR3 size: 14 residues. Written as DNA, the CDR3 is TGCAGTGCTAGAGTAGGATCAGGGGGGCACATTCAGTACTTC. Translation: CSARVGSGGHIQYF.

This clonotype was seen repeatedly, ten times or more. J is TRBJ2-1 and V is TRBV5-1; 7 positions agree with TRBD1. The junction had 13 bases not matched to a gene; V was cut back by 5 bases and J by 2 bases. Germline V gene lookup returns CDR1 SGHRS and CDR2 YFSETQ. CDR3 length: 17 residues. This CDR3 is CASRRENQGVTYNEQFF. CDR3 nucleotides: TGCGCCAGCAGGCGTGAAAATCAGGGGGTTACCTACAATGAGCAGTTCTTC. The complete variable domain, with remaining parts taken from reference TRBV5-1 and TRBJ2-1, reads KAGVTQTPRYLIKTRGQQVTLSCSPISGHRSVSWYQQTPGQGLQFLFEYFSETQRNKGNFPGRFSGRQFSNSRSEMNVSTLELGDSALYLCASRRENQGVTYNEQFFGPGTRLTVL.

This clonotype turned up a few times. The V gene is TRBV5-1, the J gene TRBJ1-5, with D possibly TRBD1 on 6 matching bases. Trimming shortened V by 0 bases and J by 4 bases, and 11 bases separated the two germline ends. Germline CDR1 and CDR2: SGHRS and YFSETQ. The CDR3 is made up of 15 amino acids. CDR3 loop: CASSLDGGRNQPQHF. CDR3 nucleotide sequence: TGCGCCAGCAGCTTGGATGGGGGCAGGAATCAGCCCCAGCATTTT. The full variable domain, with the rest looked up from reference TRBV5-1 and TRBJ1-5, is KAGVTQTPRYLIKTRGQQVTLSCSPISGHRSVSWYQQTPGQGLQFLFEYFSETQRNKGNFPGRFSGRQFSNSRSEMNVSTLELGDSALYLCASSLDGGRNQPQHFGDGTRLSIL.

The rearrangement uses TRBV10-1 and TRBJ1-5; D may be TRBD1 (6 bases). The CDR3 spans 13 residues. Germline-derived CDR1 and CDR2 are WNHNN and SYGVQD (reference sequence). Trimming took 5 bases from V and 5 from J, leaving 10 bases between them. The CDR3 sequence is CASSTGIYQPQHF. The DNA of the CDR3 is TGCGCCAGCAGTACAGGGATATATCAGCCCCAGCATTTT.

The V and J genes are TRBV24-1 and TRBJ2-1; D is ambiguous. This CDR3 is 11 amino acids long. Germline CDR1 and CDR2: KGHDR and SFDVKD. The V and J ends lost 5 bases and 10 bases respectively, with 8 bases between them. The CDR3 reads CATSALREQFF. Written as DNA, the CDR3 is TGTGCCACCAGTGCTCTTCGGGAGCAGTTCTTC.

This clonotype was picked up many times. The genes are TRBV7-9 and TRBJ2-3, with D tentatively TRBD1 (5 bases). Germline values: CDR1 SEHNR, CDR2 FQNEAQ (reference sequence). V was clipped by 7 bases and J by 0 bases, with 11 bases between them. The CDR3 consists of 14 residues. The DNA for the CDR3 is TGTGCCAGCACCACAAGGGGTAGCACAGATACGCAGTATTTT. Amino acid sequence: CASTTRGSTDTQYF.

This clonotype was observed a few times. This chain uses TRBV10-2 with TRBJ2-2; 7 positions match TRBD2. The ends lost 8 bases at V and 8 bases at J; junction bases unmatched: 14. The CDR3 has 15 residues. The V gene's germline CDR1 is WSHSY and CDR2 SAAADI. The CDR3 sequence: CASRERTRRGGELFF. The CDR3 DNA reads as TGCGCCAGCCGAGAGAGGACTAGGCGGGGAGGGGAGCTGTTTTTT.

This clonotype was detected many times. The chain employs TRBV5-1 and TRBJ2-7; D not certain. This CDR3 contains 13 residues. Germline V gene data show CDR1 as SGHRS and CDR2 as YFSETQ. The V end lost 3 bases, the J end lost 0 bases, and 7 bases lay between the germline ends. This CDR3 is CASSSLNSYEQYF. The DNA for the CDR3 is TGCGCCAGCAGCTCACTAAACTCCTACGAGCAGTACTTC.

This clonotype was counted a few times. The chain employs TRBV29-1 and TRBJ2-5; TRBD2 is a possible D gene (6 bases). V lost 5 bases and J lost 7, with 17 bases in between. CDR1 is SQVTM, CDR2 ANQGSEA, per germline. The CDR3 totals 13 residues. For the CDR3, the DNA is TGCAGCGTTTTGGGGGAGGCAAAGAGGACCCAGTACTTC. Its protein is CSVLGEAKRTQYF.

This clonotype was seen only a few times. The CDR3 region is CASSYGRYGNQPQHF. The CDR3 coding sequence is TGTGCCAGCAGTTACGGGCGGTATGGCAATCAGCCCCAGCATTTT. The gene calls are TRBV6-2 or TRBV6-3 and TRBJ1-5, with D hard to call. Germline-derived CDR1 and CDR2 are MNHEY and SVGEGT. With 2 bases removed from V and 2 bases from J, the gap between germline ends came to 10 bases. The CDR3 sequence is 15 residues long.

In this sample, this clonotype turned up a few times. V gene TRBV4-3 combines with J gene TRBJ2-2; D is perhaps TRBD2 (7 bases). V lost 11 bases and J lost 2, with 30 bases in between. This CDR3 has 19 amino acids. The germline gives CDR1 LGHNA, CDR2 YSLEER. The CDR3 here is CAVGGGRRGAILNTGELFF. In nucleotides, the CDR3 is TGCGCCGTCGGGGGAGGACGACGGGGGGCCATACTCAACACCGGGGAGCTGTTTTTT.

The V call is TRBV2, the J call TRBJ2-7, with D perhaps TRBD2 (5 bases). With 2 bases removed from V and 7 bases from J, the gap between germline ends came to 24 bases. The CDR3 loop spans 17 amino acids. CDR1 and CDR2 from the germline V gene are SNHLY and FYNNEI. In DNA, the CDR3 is TGTGCCAGCAGTGAAATGCCCGCGGTGGGTGTGGGAGTAGAGCAGTACTTC. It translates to CASSEMPAVGVGVEQYF.

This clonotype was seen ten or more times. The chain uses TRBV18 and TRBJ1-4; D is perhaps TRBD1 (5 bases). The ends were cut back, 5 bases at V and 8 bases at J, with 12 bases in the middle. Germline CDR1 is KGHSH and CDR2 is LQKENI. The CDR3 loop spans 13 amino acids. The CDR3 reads CASSDSPGEKLFF. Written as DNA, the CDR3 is TGTGCCAGCTCAGACAGCCCCGGAGAAAAACTGTTTTTT.

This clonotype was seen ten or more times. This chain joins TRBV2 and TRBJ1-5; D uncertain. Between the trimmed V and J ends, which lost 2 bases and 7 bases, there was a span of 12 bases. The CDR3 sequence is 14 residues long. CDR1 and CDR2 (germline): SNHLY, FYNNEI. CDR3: CASSESLSGQPQHF. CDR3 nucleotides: TGTGCCAGCAGTGAAAGCTTATCTGGCCAGCCCCAGCATTTT.

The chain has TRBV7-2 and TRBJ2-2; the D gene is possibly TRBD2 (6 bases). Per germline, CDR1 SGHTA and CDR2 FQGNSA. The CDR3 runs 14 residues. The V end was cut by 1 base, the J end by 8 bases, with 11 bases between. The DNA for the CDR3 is TGTGCCAGCAGCTTAGGGAGGGCCCAGGGGGAGCTGTTTTTT. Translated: CASSLGRAQGELFF.

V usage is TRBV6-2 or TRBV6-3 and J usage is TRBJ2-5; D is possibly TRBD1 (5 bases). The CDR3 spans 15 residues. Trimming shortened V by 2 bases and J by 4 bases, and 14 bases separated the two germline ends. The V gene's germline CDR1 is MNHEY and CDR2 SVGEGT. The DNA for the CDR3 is TGTGCCAGCAGTTACAGCAGGGTGGCGCGAGAGACCCAGTACTTC. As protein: CASSYSRVARETQYF.

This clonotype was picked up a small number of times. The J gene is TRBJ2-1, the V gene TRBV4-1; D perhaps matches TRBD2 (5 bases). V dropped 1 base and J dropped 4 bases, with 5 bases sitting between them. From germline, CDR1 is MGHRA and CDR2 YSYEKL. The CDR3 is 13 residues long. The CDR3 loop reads CASSQAGYNEQFF. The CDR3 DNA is TGCGCCAGCAGCCAAGCGGGATACAATGAGCAGTTCTTC.

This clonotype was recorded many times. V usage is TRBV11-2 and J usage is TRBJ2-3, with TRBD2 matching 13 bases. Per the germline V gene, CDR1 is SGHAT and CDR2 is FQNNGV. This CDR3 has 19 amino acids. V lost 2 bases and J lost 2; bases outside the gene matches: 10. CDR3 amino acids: CASSLRPRTSGSFTDTQYF. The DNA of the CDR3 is TGTGCCAGCAGCTTACGACCGCGGACTAGCGGGAGCTTCACAGATACGCAGTATTTT.